Listed below are T cell receptor beta chains from one sample, sequenced in a study of blood T cell repertoires in COVID-19. Libraries were prepared by immunoSEQ multiplex PCR; TCRdb keeps only in-frame clonotypes and omits some of them. The sample records roughly 220,000 clones, about 85% being singletons. The specimen sequenced was peripheral blood. The source of these receptors is a woman aged 50 to 65 with COVID-19, enrolled during active disease. The CDR3 runs from the conserved cysteine through the conserved F or W. Fields, in order: D gene, clone size, J gene, V gene, CDR3 DNA, CDR3 protein. A D gene is named only where the DNA matches it firmly. Clone size is stated in some rows and not others, as once, few, many or a class when expanded.

TRBD1	NA	TRBJ2-7	TRBV12-3/TRBV12-4	TGTGCCAGCACCGGGACAGGGCAGAGCGAGCAGTACTTC	CASTGTGQSEQYF
TRBD2	NA	TRBJ2-5	TRBV4-1	TGCGCCAGCAGCCAAACTGGACTAGCGGGAGAGACCCAGTACTTC	CASSQTGLAGETQYF
TRBD2	once	TRBJ2-7	TRBV5-1	TGCGCCAGCACCCTAGCGGGGGCCTACGAGCAGTACTTC	CASTLAGAYEQYF
TRBD1	NA	TRBJ1-4	TRBV27	TGTGCCAGCAGTAGACGGACAGGCCAAGGGGAAAAACTGTTTTTT	CASSRRTGQGEKLFF
NA	once	TRBJ1-2	TRBV7-9	TGTGCCAGCAGCGCTTCAGGGATGGAAGGCTACACCTTC	CASSASGMEGYTF
NA	NA	TRBJ2-2	TRBV10-3	TGTGCCATCAGTGAGGGGGGGGCCTTCAACACCGGGGAGCTGTTTTTT	CAISEGGAFNTGELFF
TRBD1	NA	TRBJ1-1	TRBV6-5	TGTGCCAGCATTTTAACAGGGGGCACTGAAGCTTTCTTT	CASILTGGTEAFF
NA	NA	TRBJ1-5	TRBV10-2	TGCGCCAGCAGTGAGGGTCAGGGAAATCAGCCCCAGCATTTT	CASSEGQGNQPQHF
NA	NA	TRBJ2-1	TRBV2	TGTGCCAGCGGGGGGGCCGGGACTAAAGCTAGTAATGAGCAGTTCTTC	CASGGAGTKASNEQFF
NA	NA	TRBJ2-1	TRBV19	TGTGCCAGTAGTCAGGGGAATGAGCAGTTCTTC	CASSQGNEQFF
TRBD1	NA	TRBJ2-2	TRBV3-1/TRBV3-2	TGTGCCAGCAGCCGTTCGACAGGGGACACCGGGGAGCTGTTTTTT	CASSRSTGDTGELFF
TRBD1	NA	TRBJ1-1	TRBV29-1	TGCAGCGTTGTCCCAGACGCGCTACAGGGGGCTAATGAAGCTTTCTTT	CSVVPDALQGANEAFF
NA	NA	TRBJ2-1	TRBV7-9	TGTGCCAGCAGCCCCATCACAGGGTTTATTTCCTACAATGAGCAGTTCTTC	CASSPITGFISYNEQFF
TRBD1	NA	TRBJ1-3	TRBV5-1	TGCGCCAGCAGCACAGGGGAGGGAAACACCATATATTTT	CASSTGEGNTIYF
TRBD1	NA	TRBJ2-7	TRBV6-5	TGTGCCAGCAGTACCCTAAGGACAGGGACCTACGAGCAGTACTTC	CASSTLRTGTYEQYF
NA	NA	TRBJ2-3	TRBV7-9	TGTGCCAGCAGCCGAGGGACAGATACGCAGTATTTT	CASSRGTDTQYF
TRBD1	few	TRBJ1-1	TRBV7-9	TGTGCCAGCAGCTCGCGCCGGGACAGGGTGGGGGACACTGAAGCTTTCTTT	CASSSRRDRVGDTEAFF
TRBD2	NA	TRBJ2-2	TRBV6-5	TGTGCCAGCAGACCGATAGCGGGGGGGCCTGGGGAGCTGTTTTTT	CASRPIAGGPGELFF
TRBD1	NA	TRBJ2-2	TRBV5-8	TGTGCCAGCAGCTATATATGGACAGGGCTCACCGGGGAGCTGTTTTTT	CASSYIWTGLTGELFF
NA	once	TRBJ1-1	TRBV28	TGTGCCAGCAGGACGGGACAACATAACACTGAAGCTTTCTTT	CASRTGQHNTEAFF
TRBD1	NA	TRBJ1-2	TRBV10-3	TGTGCCATCAACAAAGTAGGACAGGGGGCGGGCTACACCTTC	CAINKVGQGAGYTF
NA	NA	TRBJ2-2	TRBV28	TGTGCCTCCCGGGATCAAGGTACCGGGGAGCTGTTTTTT	CASRDQGTGELFF
TRBD1	NA	TRBJ1-2	TRBV4-3	TGCGCCAGCAGCCAAGACAGGGGGGCAAACTATGGCTACACCTTC	CASSQDRGANYGYTF
TRBD1	NA	TRBJ2-1	TRBV6-6	TGTGCCAGCAGTCGAACAGGGGGCCTCTCCTACAATGAGCAGTTCTTC	CASSRTGGLSYNEQFF
TRBD2	NA	TRBJ2-1	TRBV11-2	TGTGCCAGCAGCTTAGCTACTAGCGGGGGGAGGGTTGAGCAGTTCTTC	CASSLATSGGRVEQFF
NA	NA	TRBJ2-1	TRBV27	TGTGCCAGCAGCCCCCCGGGGGTAAGCTCCTACAATGAGCAGTTCTTC	CASSPPGVSSYNEQFF
NA	NA	TRBJ1-4	TRBV20-1	TGCAGTGCTAGTAGTCCGCAGGGGTATGAAAAACTGTTTTTT	CSASSPQGYEKLFF